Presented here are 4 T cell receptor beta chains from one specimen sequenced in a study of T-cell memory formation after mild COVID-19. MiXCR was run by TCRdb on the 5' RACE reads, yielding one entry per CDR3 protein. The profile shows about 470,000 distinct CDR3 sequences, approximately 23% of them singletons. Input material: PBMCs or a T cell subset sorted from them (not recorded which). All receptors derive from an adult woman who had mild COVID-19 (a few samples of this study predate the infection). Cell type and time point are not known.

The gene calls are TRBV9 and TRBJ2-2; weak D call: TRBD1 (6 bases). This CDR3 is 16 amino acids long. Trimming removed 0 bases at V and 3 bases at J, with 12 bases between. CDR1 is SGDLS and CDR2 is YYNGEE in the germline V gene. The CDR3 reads CASSVDKQGDTGELFF. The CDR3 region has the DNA TGTGCCAGCAGCGTAGATAAACAGGGTGACACCGGGGAGCTGTTTTTT.

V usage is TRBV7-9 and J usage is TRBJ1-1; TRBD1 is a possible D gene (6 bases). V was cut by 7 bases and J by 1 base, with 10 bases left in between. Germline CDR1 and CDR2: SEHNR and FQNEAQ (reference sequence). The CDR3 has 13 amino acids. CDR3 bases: TGTGCCAGCACCGGGACACCGAACACTGAAGCTTTCTTT. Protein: CASTGTPNTEAFF.

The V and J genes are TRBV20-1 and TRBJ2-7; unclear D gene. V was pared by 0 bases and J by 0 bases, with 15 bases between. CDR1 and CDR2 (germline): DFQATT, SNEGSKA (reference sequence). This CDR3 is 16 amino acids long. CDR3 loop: CSARDGTQVSSYEQYF. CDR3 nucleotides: TGCAGTGCTAGAGATGGCACCCAGGTTTCCTCCTACGAGCAGTACTTC.

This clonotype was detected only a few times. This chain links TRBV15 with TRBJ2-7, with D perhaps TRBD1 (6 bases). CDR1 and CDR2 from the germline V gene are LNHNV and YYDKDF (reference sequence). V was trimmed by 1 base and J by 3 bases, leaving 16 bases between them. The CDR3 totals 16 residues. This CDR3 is CATSRAQGALGYEQYF. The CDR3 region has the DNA TGTGCCACCAGCAGAGCACAGGGAGCATTGGGCTACGAGCAGTACTTC.